This T cell receptor beta chain was identified in a study of blood T cells in healthy people across ages. Germline lookup yields CDR1 MGHDK and CDR2 SYGVNS. V dropped 7 bases and J dropped 6 bases, with 10 bases sitting between them. The CDR3 consists of 12 residues. Sample-barcoded 5' priming and a J-beta primer mix drove a second PCR of about 7 to 11 cycles. TCRdb called the 5' RACE reads again in MiXCR, with one record for every CDR3 protein. The repertoire holds about 780,000 distinct CDR3 sequences, with 55% to 65% as singletons. This chain joins TRBV25-1 and TRBJ2-1; D remains unclear. The specimen was blood. This clonotype was sampled from a man aged 25 to 45 in good health. The CDR3 region is CASTSRPNEQFF. The DNA of the CDR3 is TGTGCCAGCACCTCTAGGCCCAATGAGCAGTTCTTC.